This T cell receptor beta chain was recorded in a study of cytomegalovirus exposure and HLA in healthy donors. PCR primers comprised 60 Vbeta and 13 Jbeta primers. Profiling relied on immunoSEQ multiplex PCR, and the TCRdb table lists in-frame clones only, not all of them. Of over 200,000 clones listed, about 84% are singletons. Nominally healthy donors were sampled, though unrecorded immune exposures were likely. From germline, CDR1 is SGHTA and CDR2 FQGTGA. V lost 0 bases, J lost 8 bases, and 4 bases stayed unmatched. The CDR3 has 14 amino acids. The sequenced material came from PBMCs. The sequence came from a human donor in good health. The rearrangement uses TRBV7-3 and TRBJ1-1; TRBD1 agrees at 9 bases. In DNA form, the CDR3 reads TGTGCCAGCAGCTTAACCGGACAGGGGAAAGAAGCTTTCTTT. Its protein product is CASSLTGQGKEAFF.